This TCR beta chain was retrieved from a study of preoperative IRX-2 immunotherapy in early breast cancer. TCRdb's copy holds only in-frame clones and misses some; the assay was immunoSEQ multiplex PCR. The repertoire holds approximately 11,000 clones, with around 86% as singletons. Treatment noted: preoperative locoregional IRX-2 cytokine immunotherapy. The CDR3 has 14 amino acids. The V gene's germline CDR1 is MDHEN and CDR2 SYDVKM. The V end lost 2 bases, the J end lost 0 bases, and 7 bases lay between the germline ends. The chain couples TRBV28 to TRBJ1-1; D is unclear. The sample consisted of lymph node tissue, taken before IRX-2 immunotherapy. This TCR came from a human donor with breast cancer. The chain's CDR3 is CASSLTQMNTEAFF. Here the CDR3 DNA reads TGTGCCAGCAGTTTAACACAGATGAACACTGAAGCTTTCTTT.